Below, 11 T cell receptor beta chains from the same sample are listed, as sequenced in a study of blood T cell repertoires in COVID-19. Sequencing was performed with immunoSEQ multiplex PCR; in TCRdb, only in-frame clones are kept and a portion is missing. Altogether about 370,000 clones are present, about 87% being singletons, with the ten largest covering 10%. Specimen: peripheral blood. The receptor set was obtained from a woman in her twenties or thirties with COVID-19, enrolled during active disease.

CDR3 nucleotides: TGTGCCAGCAGATACGACTACAGGGGATACCAAGAGACCCAGTACTTC. Translating it yields CASRYDYRGYQETQYF. The rearrangement links TRBV6-2 or TRBV6-3 to TRBJ2-5; TRBD1 matches 7 bases. The CDR3 extends over 16 amino acids. V was pared by 6 bases and J by 0 bases, with 10 bases of the junction left unmatched. The germline gives CDR1 MNHEY, CDR2 SVGEGT.

For the CDR3, the DNA is TGTGCCACCAGGACAGGGTCAGATACGCAGTATTTT. Translation gives CATRTGSDTQYF. The J gene is TRBJ2-3, the V gene TRBV2, with TRBD1 matching 8 bases. The CDR3 runs to 12 residues. The germline gives CDR1 SNHLY, CDR2 FYNNEI. V was clipped by 10 bases and J by 4 bases; unmatched bases: 4.

CDR3 DNA: TGTGCCAGCTCACGGGGACTAGGAACCGGGGAGCTGTTTTTT. It is translated as CASSRGLGTGELFF. The rearrangement uses TRBV18 and TRBJ2-2, with 8 bases lining up with TRBD2. The germline CDR1 and CDR2 sequences are KGHSH and LQKENI. CDR3 length equals 14 residues. The V and J ends lost 4 bases and 5 bases, in that order; junction bases with no gene match: 3.

This chain uses TRBV7-8 with TRBJ1-2; possible D gene TRBD1, 6 bases. This CDR3 is built from 13 residues. Germline loops: CDR1 SGHVS, CDR2 FQNEAQ. Trimming removed 5 bases from V and 5 bases from J, with 12 bases in between. CDR3 in DNA: TGTGCCAGCAGCCGGGGGGCAGGATATGGCTACACCTTC. It specifies CASSRGAGYGYTF.

V usage is TRBV27 and J usage is TRBJ2-7; 12 bases map to TRBD2. V lost 6 bases and J lost 3; bases outside the gene matches: 9. CDR3 length equals 16 residues. CDR1 MNHEY and CDR2 SMNVEV come from the germline V gene (reference sequence). DNA for the CDR3: TGTGCCAGCAGCCCGGGGACTAGCGGGCCGCGCTACGAGCAGTACTTC. Protein: CASSPGTSGPRYEQYF.

This clone was counted a single time. This same CDR3 is encoded by further DNA sequences in the sample. The chain is built from TRBV6-6 and TRBJ2-7; no clear D gene. Trimming took off 0 bases at V and 4 bases at J, with 4 bases between the two ends. This CDR3 spans 12 amino acids. Germline V gene lookup returns CDR1 MNHNY and CDR2 SVGAGI (reference sequence). The CDR3 spells CASSYSRYEQYF. The CDR3 coding sequence is TGTGCCAGCAGTTACTCGAGATACGAGCAGTACTTC.

V gene TRBV18 combines with J gene TRBJ2-2, with D hard to call. The V and J ends lost 3 bases and 6 bases respectively, with 8 bases between them. This CDR3 spans 13 amino acids. Germline V gene data show CDR1 as KGHSH and CDR2 as LQKENI. The CDR3 loop is CASSPDLAGELFF. In nucleotides, the CDR3 is TGTGCCAGCTCACCCGACTTGGCCGGGGAGCTGTTTTTT. Filled out from reference TRBV18 and TRBJ2-2, the complete variable domain reads NAGVMQNPRHLVRRRGQEARLRCSPMKGHSHVYWYRQLPEEGLKFMVYLQKENIIDESGMPKERFSAEFPKEGPSILRIQQVVRGDSAAYFCASSPDLAGELFFGEGSRLTVL.

The chain is built from TRBV2 and TRBJ2-1; 13 bases agree with TRBD2. This CDR3 has 17 residues. The J segment lost 13 bases and the V segment lost 6 bases, leaving 18 bases of the junction unmatched. Germline assignment: CDR1 SNHLY and CDR2 FYNNEI. CDR3 sequence: CASRGRSTSGRTNQQFF. Here the CDR3 DNA reads TGTGCCAGCAGGGGACGATCGACTAGCGGGAGGACCAATCAACAGTTCTTC.

This chain joins TRBV15 and TRBJ2-7, with D perhaps TRBD2 (5 bases). Trimming cost V 5 bases and J 2 bases, with 22 bases left between them. This CDR3 has 17 residues. The germline V gene encodes CDR1 LNHNV and CDR2 YYDKDF (reference sequence). In DNA, the CDR3 is TGTGCCACCAGCGGGCCGAGGAGGAGTTCCCCCACCTACGAGCAGTACTTC. Translated, it gives CATSGPRRSSPTYEQYF.

The rearrangement links TRBV5-1 to TRBJ2-5; 8 bases agree with TRBD2. The germline CDR1 and CDR2 sequences are SGHRS and YFSETQ. The CDR3 has 14 amino acids. J was trimmed by 4 bases and V by 7 bases; bases with no gene match: 9. CDR3 bases: TGCGCCAGCTCTTTGGTAGCGGGACGAGAGACCCAGTACTTC. As protein: CASSLVAGRETQYF.

This clone was found once. The V call is TRBV15, the J call TRBJ1-5; tentatively, D is TRBD1 (5 bases). Trimming took 3 bases from V and 1 from J, leaving 16 bases between them. Germline CDR1 LNHNV, CDR2 YYDKDF (reference sequence). The CDR3 is 17 residues long. The CDR3 reads CATSRGGERRSNQPQHF. DNA of the CDR3: TGTGCCACCAGCAGGGGGGGGGAGCGGAGGAGCAATCAGCCCCAGCATTTT.